This T cell receptor beta chain was sequenced for a study of blood T cell repertoires in COVID-19. Study in general: T cells, B-cell-depleted T cells, or PBMCs supplied cDNA or gDNA.

Only in-frame clones appear in the TCRdb table, and some are missing; sequencing was by immunoSEQ multiplex PCR. The table includes approximately 61,000 clones, 85% detected once. This clone was observed once. Trimming pared 0 bases from V and 3 bases from J, leaving 15 bases between. Germline CDR1 LGHNA, CDR2 YNFKEQ. There are 16 residues in the CDR3. The chain couples TRBV4-2 to TRBJ2-7, with TRBD1 as a possible D gene (6 bases). The clonotype comes from a man between 65 and 85 years old with acute or convalescent COVID-19. Specimen: peripheral blood. The chain's CDR3 is CASSQENRVEYYEQYF. CDR3 DNA: TGTGCCAGCAGCCAAGAGAACAGGGTGGAGTACTACGAGCAGTACTTC.